This TCR beta chain was sequenced for a study of blood T cell repertoires in COVID-19. Using immunoSEQ multiplex PCR, the repertoire was profiled, and TCRdb retains in-frame clones only, with some absent. The sample records about 91,000 clones, 77% being singletons. V lost 2 bases to trimming and J lost 7 bases, with 9 bases between them. This CDR3 spans 13 amino acids. Sequencing was performed on peripheral blood. This clonotype originated in an elderly woman with acute or convalescent COVID-19. The chain recombines TRBV12-3 or TRBV12-4 with TRBJ2-1, with D possibly being TRBD2 (5 bases). DNA for the CDR3: TGTGCCAGCAGTTTATGGTCGGGGAATGAGCAGTTCTTC. The encoded protein is CASSLWSGNEQFF.